The 14 T cell receptor beta chains given below trace back to one sample, sequenced in a study of CD4 T cells in relation to SARS-CoV-2 and coronaviruses. Profiled with immunoSEQ multiplex PCR; TCRdb holds only in-frame clones, not every one. The table has 8,500 to 13,000 clones, roughly 88% seen once. The unexposed donors gave CD4+ T cells in about 2011-2018, prior to COVID-19. After nine to ten days of culture, CD4+ T cells were isolated. Their specific antigens are unknown. Sequencing input: CD4+ T cells from PBMCs, cultured in vitro. Receptors originate from a human donor in good health.

This rearrangement joins TRBV10-3 to TRBJ1-1; 7 bases line up with TRBD1. Germline V gene sequence: CDR1 ENHRY, CDR2 SYGVKD. The CDR3 covers 17 residues. J lost 0 bases, V lost 6 bases, and 13 bases had no gene match. Here the CDR3 reads CAISGGTALDMNTEAFF. CDR3 in DNA: TGTGCCATCAGCGGAGGGACAGCCTTAGACATGAACACTGAAGCTTTCTTT.

The rearrangement joins TRBV5-1 to TRBJ2-7; D is possibly TRBD1 or TRBD2 (5 bases each). V lost 4 bases and J 4 bases, leaving 9 bases between the germline ends. Germline CDR1 reads SGHRS; CDR2 reads YFSETQ. This CDR3 region has 12 residues. The CDR3 loop is CASSTGPYEQYF. The CDR3 bases are TGCGCCAGCAGCACGGGGCCATACGAGCAGTACTTC. Variable domain in full (rest from reference TRBV5-1 and TRBJ2-7): KAGVTQTPRYLIKTRGQQVTLSCSPISGHRSVSWYQQTPGQGLQFLFEYFSETQRNKGNFPGRFSGRQFSNSRSEMNVSTLELGDSALYLCASSTGPYEQYFGPGTRLTVT.

J is TRBJ1-2 and V is TRBV28; TRBD1 aligns across 7 bases. Germline V gene sequence: CDR1 MDHEN, CDR2 SYDVKM. The CDR3 spans 13 residues. Losses at the gene ends were 6 bases for V and 8 bases for J; bases not matched to a gene: 9. This CDR3 is CASSFGTVKGYTF. The CDR3 DNA is TGTGCCAGCAGCTTTGGGACAGTTAAGGGCTACACCTTC.

The rearrangement links TRBV6-2 or TRBV6-3 to TRBJ2-3; 12 positions match TRBD2. The CDR3 is made up of 18 amino acids. Germline V gene sequence: CDR1 MNHEY, CDR2 SVGEGT. Trimming removed 3 bases from V and 4 bases from J; junction bases left unmatched: 11. The chain's CDR3 is CASSYGVSLAGGPDTQYF. The CDR3 nucleotides are TGTGCCAGCAGTTATGGAGTCTCACTAGCGGGGGGACCAGATACGCAGTATTTT.

The chain uses TRBV7-2 and TRBJ2-1, with 8 bases lining up with TRBD1. Germline V lookup: CDR1 SGHTA, CDR2 FQGNSA. The CDR3 extends over 16 amino acids. Losses at the gene ends were 2 bases for V and 5 bases for J; bases not matched to a gene: 8. CDR3 nucleotide sequence: TGTGCCAGCAGCTTACCGGGACAGGTAATTCACAATGAGCAGTTCTTC. Protein: CASSLPGQVIHNEQFF.

V usage is TRBV14 and J usage is TRBJ2-3; 12 bases line up with TRBD2. The germline V gene has CDR1 SGHDN and CDR2 FVKESK. The ends lost 5 bases at V and 0 bases at J; junction bases unmatched: 0. CDR3 length equals 15 residues. The DNA of the CDR3 is TGTGCCAGCAGCGGACTAGCGGGAAGCACAGATACGCAGTATTTT. It specifies CASSGLAGSTDTQYF.

This clone was observed a few times. This chain connects TRBV6-6 to TRBJ1-5; the D gene is possibly TRBD1 (6 bases). Trimming stripped 7 bases from V and 2 bases from J, with 18 bases between. This CDR3 comprises 16 residues. CDR1 MNHNY and CDR2 SVGAGI come from the germline V gene (reference sequence). The CDR3 DNA reads as TGTGCCAGCAATCTGATGGGGGGCGCCGGCAATCAGCCCCAGCATTTT. It specifies CASNLMGGAGNQPQHF.

The rearrangement uses TRBV28 and TRBJ1-5; D unclear. Trimming pared 3 bases from V and 2 bases from J, leaving 11 bases between. The V gene's germline CDR1 is MDHEN and CDR2 SYDVKM. The CDR3 extends over 15 amino acids. The CDR3 nucleotides read TGTGCCAGCAGTTTGGGGTCAGGAGGCAATCAGCCCCAGCATTTT. It codes for CASSLGSGGNQPQHF.

This chain joins TRBV6-1 and TRBJ1-2; D is perhaps TRBD1 (5 bases). There are 14 residues in the CDR3. V was pared by 2 bases and J by 5 bases, with 12 bases between. CDR1 is MNHNS, CDR2 SASEGT, per germline. CDR3 DNA sequence: TGTGCCAGCAGTGAACGGTCGGGGCCATATGGCTACACCTTC. Its protein is CASSERSGPYGYTF.

V usage is TRBV2 and J usage is TRBJ1-3; maybe TRBD1 (6 bases). V lost 6 bases and J 3 bases, leaving 21 bases between the germline ends. Germline V gene sequence: CDR1 SNHLY, CDR2 FYNNEI. The CDR3 covers 17 residues. Here the CDR3 reads CASSPLGGLESGNTIYF. Here the CDR3 DNA reads TGTGCCAGCAGCCCCCTGGGGGGCCTTGAGAGTGGAAACACCATATATTTT.

This sequence joins TRBV11-1 and TRBJ2-1, with D maybe TRBD1 (5 bases). From germline, CDR1 is SGHAT and CDR2 FQDESV (reference sequence). The CDR3 runs 12 residues. V was pared by 3 bases and J by 7 bases, with 7 bases between. The CDR3: CASSFRGNEQFF. CDR3 bases: TGTGCCAGCAGCTTTAGGGGTAATGAGCAGTTCTTC.

This rearrangement joins TRBV6-2 or TRBV6-3 to TRBJ2-1; D is tentatively TRBD1 or TRBD2 (6 bases each). CDR1 is MNHEY, CDR2 SVGEGT, per germline. CDR3 length equals 17 residues. Trimming removed 2 bases at V and 3 bases at J, with 17 bases between. The CDR3 DNA follows: TGTGCCAGCAGTTACCGGAATTTAGGGGGGCACTACAATGAGCAGTTCTTC. Protein sequence: CASSYRNLGGHYNEQFF.

This clone was seen a few times. The chain is built from TRBV4-1 and TRBJ1-2, with a weak D call TRBD1 (6 bases). Germline V lookup: CDR1 MGHRA, CDR2 YSYEKL. Trimming stripped 1 base from V and 1 base from J, with 10 bases between. The CDR3 sequence is 15 residues long. Here the CDR3 reads CASSQGTGLNYGYTF. CDR3 sequence (DNA): TGCGCCAGCAGCCAAGGAACAGGGCTTAACTATGGCTACACCTTC.

The chain carries TRBV19 and TRBJ1-1; tentatively, D is TRBD1 (5 bases). Per germline, CDR1 LNHDA and CDR2 SQIVND (reference sequence). V dropped 5 bases and J dropped 0 bases, with 10 bases sitting between them. The CDR3 loop spans 14 amino acids. In DNA, the CDR3 is TGTGCCAGTAGTTTGACAGCAATGAACACTGAAGCTTTCTTT. It yields the protein CASSLTAMNTEAFF.